These 18 T cell receptor beta chains came from one sample sequenced in a study of cytomegalovirus exposure and HLA in healthy donors. The PCR ran on 60 Vbeta and 13 Jbeta primers. Using immunoSEQ multiplex PCR, the repertoire was profiled, and TCRdb retains in-frame clones only, with some absent. Of about 180,000 clones listed, 70% to 80% are singletons. What was sequenced was PBMCs. These TCRs come from a woman aged 55-75 years in good health and CMV-seropositive.

Details on this clone: In the same sample, other DNA sequences code for this CDR3. The V and J genes are TRBV5-1 and TRBJ2-3, with D maybe TRBD2 (5 bases). Trimming took off 0 bases at V and 6 bases at J, with 11 bases between the two ends. Germline-derived CDR1 and CDR2 are SGHRS and YFSETQ. The CDR3 consists of 14 residues. Here the CDR3 reads CASSLGSGTDTQYF. DNA of the CDR3: TGCGCCAGCAGCTTGGGAAGCGGAACCGATACGCAGTATTTT.

The V call is TRBV7-2, the J call TRBJ1-1; D ambiguous. V dropped 1 base and J dropped 2 bases, with 8 bases sitting between them. The CDR3 is 14 amino acids. Germline V lookup: CDR1 SGHTA, CDR2 FQGNSA. The CDR3 DNA reads as TGTGCCAGCAGCTTAGTATTTCCTAACACTGAAGCTTTCTTT. This codes for CASSLVFPNTEAFF.

V gene TRBV28 combines with J gene TRBJ1-2; TRBD1 matches 9 bases. The CDR3 consists of 16 residues. V trimming: 9 bases; J trimming: 0 bases; junction bases outside the gene matches: 11. Looked up from germline, CDR1 is MDHEN and CDR2 is SYDVKM. The CDR3 coding sequence is TGTGCCAGTTTTGCCGGGACAGGGCTCACTAACTATGGCTACACCTTC. This translates into CASFAGTGLTNYGYTF.

This clone was picked up a small number of times. The chain links TRBV28 to TRBJ2-1; unclear D gene. Germline V gene sequence: CDR1 MDHEN, CDR2 SYDVKM. The CDR3 has 12 residues. The CDR3 nucleotides are TGTGCGGGCTCAAGCTCCTACAATGAGCAGTTCTTC. Translating it yields CAGSSSYNEQFF.

The rearrangement links TRBV30 to TRBJ2-3; 12 bases align to TRBD2. The CDR3 sequence is 15 residues long. The germline gives CDR1 GTSNPN, CDR2 SVGIG (reference sequence). Germline trimming cut 4 bases from V and 2 bases from J; bases unmatched to any gene: 4. The CDR3 here is CAWTTSGGITDTQYF. The CDR3, as DNA: TGTGCCTGGACTACTAGCGGGGGGATCACAGATACGCAGTATTTT. The whole variable domain, remainder taken from reference TRBV30 and TRBJ2-3, is SQTIHQWPATLVQPVGSPLSLECTVEGTSNPNLYWYRQAAGRGLQLLFYSVGIGQISSEVPQNLSASRPQDRQFILSSKKLLLSDSGFYLCAWTTSGGITDTQYFGPGTRLTVL.

In its sample, this clone was seen a few times. The chain recombines TRBV9 with TRBJ2-3, with a weak D call TRBD2 (6 bases). Germline V CDR1 and CDR2: SGDLS, YYNGEE. The CDR3 is 15 amino acids. Trimming took 4 bases from V and 2 from J, leaving 14 bases between them. This CDR3 reads CASSLRGVSTDTQYF. The CDR3 coding sequence is TGTGCCAGCAGCCTGCGGGGAGTTTCCACAGATACGCAGTATTTT.

This rearrangement joins TRBV29-1 to TRBJ1-2; 7 nucleotides line up with TRBD1. Trimming removed 4 bases from V and 6 bases from J; junction bases left unmatched: 2. The CDR3 totals 11 residues. Germline CDR1 reads SQVTM; CDR2 reads ANQGSEA. The CDR3 DNA reads TGCAGCGTTGTAGGGGGCGATGGCTACACCTTC. Amino acid sequence: CSVVGGDGYTF.

This clone was seen a few times. The chain links TRBV18 to TRBJ2-5; D is perhaps TRBD2 (6 bases). V was shortened by 3 bases and J by 2 bases, with 13 bases between the two germline ends. Germline V CDR1 and CDR2: KGHSH, LQKENI. CDR3 length: 15 amino acids. CDR3 in amino acids: CASSPGGNRQETQYF. The CDR3 DNA sequence: TGTGCCAGCTCACCGGGGGGAAACAGGCAAGAGACCCAGTACTTC.

The rearrangement links TRBV11-2 to TRBJ2-5; 14 bases are shared with TRBD2. J gave up 4 bases and V 5 bases, and 6 bases lay outside the gene matches. In germline, CDR1 is SGHAT, CDR2 FQNNGV. The CDR3 sequence is 16 residues long. CDR3 sequence: CASSLGLAGARETQYF. CDR3 sequence (DNA): TGTGCCAGCAGCCTGGGACTAGCGGGAGCGAGAGAGACCCAGTACTTC.

The rearrangement links TRBV6-5 to TRBJ2-2, with a possible D match to TRBD1 (6 bases). The length of the CDR3 is 14 residues. Germline-derived CDR1 and CDR2 are MNHEY and SVGAGI. Trimming pared 0 bases from V and 8 bases from J, leaving 10 bases between. The CDR3 here is CASSYSQGWGELFF. CDR3 bases: TGTGCCAGCAGTTACTCGCAGGGGTGGGGGGAGCTGTTTTTT.

The chain couples TRBV28 to TRBJ1-4; D might be TRBD1 (6 bases). There are 15 residues in the CDR3. Trimming removed 8 bases from V and 0 bases from J, with 13 bases in between. Looked up from germline, CDR1 is MDHEN and CDR2 is SYDVKM. CDR3 protein: CASLGAIATNEKLFF. CDR3 sequence (DNA): TGTGCCAGCCTGGGGGCCATCGCAACTAATGAAAAACTGTTTTTT.

The chain joins TRBV6-1 to TRBJ1-5; D uncertain. The CDR3 is 13 residues long. Trimming stripped 6 bases from V and 5 bases from J, with 11 bases between. Germline CDR1 reads MNHNS; CDR2 reads SASEGT. The CDR3 sequence: CASSRTGDQPQHF. CDR3 nucleotide sequence: TGTGCCAGCAGCAGGACTGGGGATCAGCCCCAGCATTTT.

The chain carries TRBV7-9 and TRBJ2-3, with 8 nucleotides matching TRBD1. The CDR3 is 16 residues long. Germline CDR1 reads SEHNR; CDR2 reads FQNEAQ (reference sequence). Trimming removed 5 bases from V and 2 bases from J; junction bases left unmatched: 9. The DNA for the CDR3 is TGTGCCAGCAGCGAGGGACAGGCCCGGGACACAGATACGCAGTATTTT. Protein sequence: CASSEGQARDTDTQYF.

The chain joins TRBV7-3 to TRBJ2-2; possibly TRBD2 for D (6 bases). The V end lost 2 bases, the J end lost 5 bases, and 12 bases lay between the germline ends. The CDR3 contains 15 residues. Germline V gene sequence: CDR1 SGHTA, CDR2 FQGTGA. This CDR3 reads CASSLGGARTGELFF. The CDR3 DNA reads TGTGCCAGCAGCTTAGGAGGGGCGCGAACCGGGGAGCTGTTTTTT.

The chain joins TRBV28 to TRBJ1-2; tentative D call: TRBD1 (6 bases). The CDR3 is 13 amino acids. Trimming took off 1 base at V and 8 bases at J, with 11 bases between the two ends. Germline V CDR1 and CDR2: MDHEN, SYDVKM. CDR3 DNA: TGTGCCAGCAGTTTATACAGGGAGACGGGCTACACCTTC. It yields the protein CASSLYRETGYTF.

This chain connects TRBV11-2 to TRBJ1-5; D is unresolved. The CDR3 has 15 residues. The V gene lost 0 bases and the J gene lost 0 bases, with 6 bases spanning the gap. Germline V gives CDR1 SGHAT, CDR2 FQNNGV. The CDR3 DNA follows: TGTGCCAGCAGCTTAGACTTAAATAGCAATCAGCCCCAGCATTTT. It specifies CASSLDLNSNQPQHF.

This sequence joins TRBV5-4 and TRBJ1-2; TRBD1 matches at 9 bases. Germline V gene data show CDR1 as SGHNT and CDR2 as YYREEE (reference sequence). J was trimmed by 2 bases and V by 4 bases; bases with no gene match: 9. The CDR3 is 16 residues long. The CDR3 spells CASSPTRTGENYGYTF. In DNA, the CDR3 is TGTGCCAGCAGCCCGACCCGGACAGGGGAAAACTATGGCTACACCTTC.

V is TRBV6-5 and J is TRBJ2-7; weak D call: TRBD2 (6 bases). V lost 6 bases to trimming and J lost 1 base, with 16 bases between them. CDR3 length: 15 amino acids. Looked up from germline, CDR1 is MNHEY and CDR2 is SVGAGI. CDR3 sequence: CASSPAGRPSYEQYF. Written as DNA, the CDR3 is TGTGCCAGCAGCCCGGCGGGGCGCCCGTCCTACGAGCAGTACTTC.